The entry that follows covers one TCR beta chain sequence. Antigen specificity is unknown. Germline V CDR1 and CDR2: GTSNPN, SVGIG (reference sequence). There are 14 residues in the CDR3. Trimming pared 0 bases from V and 6 bases from J, leaving 14 bases between. This entry comes from a study of T-cell memory formation after mild COVID-19. Whole-study context: TCR clusters largely stayed donor specific.

5'RACE with constant-segment primers built TCRalpha and TCRbeta cDNA libraries with UMIs. TCRdb reprocessed the 5' RACE reads via MiXCR and lists one record per CDR3 protein. The top ten clones hold under 15% of a sample with under 400,000 distinct CDR3 sequences, roughly 21% of them seen once. General study results and limits: Still unconfirmed is whether the second-wave clones peaking on day 37 recognized SARS-CoV-2. Contracting CD4+ clones lay largely in CM and EM, with CD8+ ones residing in EMRA.

This TCR came from an adult woman who had mild COVID-19 (a few samples of this study predate the infection). Cell type and time point are not known. The rearrangement links TRBV30 to TRBJ1-2, with D maybe TRBD1 (6 bases). Source material: PBMCs or a T cell subset sorted from them (not recorded which). The CDR3 DNA reads TGTGCCTGGAGTGTTTATAATAGGGGGGATGGCTACACCTTC. It encodes CAWSVYNRGDGYTF. Variable domain in full (rest from reference TRBV30 and TRBJ1-2): SQTIHQWPATLVQPVGSPLSLECTVEGTSNPNLYWYRQAAGRGLQLLFYSVGIGQISSEVPQNLSASRPQDRQFILSSKKLLLSDSGFYLCAWSVYNRGDGYTFGSGTRLTVV.